This T cell receptor (beta chain) derives from a study of tumor-infiltrating lymphocytes in primary liver carcinoma. It was from 20-30 mg of unsorted bulk tissue that RNA and DNA were co-extracted. Over 80% of the cells were viable tumor cells in every tumor sample. TCR beta cDNA was prepared out of about 510 ng total RNA by means of a constant-region primer. Libraries covering TCR beta were generated through three nested multiplex PCR rounds (using a slightly modified ARM-PCR). TRBV1-TRBV30 forward primers paired with a C-beta reverse primer drove the first two PCR rounds, roughly 10 cycles each. TCRdb re-called the multiplex PCR reads through MiXCR, storing one row per CDR3 protein. The repertoire holds 100,000 to 150,000 distinct CDR3 sequences, with 60% to 70% as singletons. The V gene lost 4 bases and the J gene lost 1 base, with 11 bases spanning the gap. The CDR3 extends over 14 amino acids. Germline loops: CDR1 SQVTM, CDR2 ANQGSEA.

The rearrangement joins TRBV29-1 to TRBJ1-5; a possible D gene is TRBD1 (6 bases). This receptor was identified in a woman aged 55-70 years with primary liver carcinoma and hepatitis B virus infection. The source material was liver tumor tissue from sampling region 1. Subset given: tumor region T1, superior pole. The CDR3 region has the DNA TGCAGCGTTGGGACAGAGGCAAGCAATCAGCCCCAGCATTTT. Protein product: CSVGTEASNQPQHF.